The clone carrying this T cell receptor (beta chain) occurred a few times. As yet, its antigen is unknown. The sample is drawn from a study of response to subunit inactivated influenza vaccine. Study results and caveats: After each seasonal influenza vaccination, few new T cells are recruited, the authors suggested.

MiXCR was run by TCRdb on the RT-PCR reads, yielding one entry per CDR3 protein. Of under 850,000 distinct CDR3 sequences listed, roughly 20% are singletons. This TCR came from a man aged 45-60 years who received an inactivated influenza vaccine. The sample in question was PBMCs from blood, obtained around 5 days after vaccination.

CDR3 loop: CAISESRTNRSSYEQYF. DNA for the CDR3: TGTGCCATCAGTGAGTCGAGAACCAACAGGAGCTCCTACGAGCAGTACTTC. The V gene is TRBV10-3, the J gene TRBJ2-7, with D tentatively TRBD1 (5 bases). The V gene's germline CDR1 is ENHRY and CDR2 SYGVKD. V lost 0 bases, J lost 0 bases, and 15 bases lay in between. This CDR3 region has 17 residues.